Each of the 9 T cell receptor beta chains below was sequenced from the same sample in a study of identical twins. TCRdb ran MiXCR on the 5' RACE reads and lists one entry per CDR3 protein. Of 1.5 million to 2 million distinct CDR3 sequences in the sample, roughly a third are singletons; the top ten hold less than 0.35%. Specimen: cord blood. These receptors all stem from a newborn girl in good health.

This clonotype was seen only a few times. The chain combines TRBV20-1 with TRBJ2-1; 12 bases fit TRBD2. V lost 3 bases and J lost 6; bases outside the gene matches: 6. CDR1 is DFQATT, CDR2 SNEGSKA, per germline (reference sequence). The CDR3 length is 15 residues. The CDR3 nucleotides are TGCAGTGCTAGCTTAACGACTAGCGGGAGCAATGAGCAGTTCTTC. Translating gives CSASLTTSGSNEQFF.

This clonotype was counted only a few times. This chain connects TRBV4-2 to TRBJ1-6; no reliable D call. This CDR3 is built from 16 residues. Germline CDR1 is LGHNA and CDR2 is YNFKEQ. The V gene lost 4 bases and the J gene lost 4 bases, with 14 bases spanning the gap. The CDR3 nucleotides are TGTGCCAGCAGCCTTGCCGGCGGCGGGTATAATTCACCCCTCCACTTT. Translating gives CASSLAGGGYNSPLHF.

The chain is built from TRBV19 and TRBJ2-1; D is undetermined. This CDR3 is 13 amino acids long. From germline, CDR1 is LNHDA and CDR2 SQIVND (reference sequence). The V end lost 3 bases, the J end lost 3 bases, and 6 bases lay between the germline ends. The chain's CDR3 is CASSMVIYNEQFF. CDR3 nucleotides: TGTGCCAGTAGTATGGTGATCTACAATGAGCAGTTCTTC.

This clonotype was recorded at least ten times. This rearrangement joins TRBV28 to TRBJ2-3; D unresolved. The V end was cut by 8 bases, the J end by 6 bases, with 18 bases between. CDR1 MDHEN and CDR2 SYDVKM come from the germline V gene. This CDR3 contains 14 residues. This chain's CDR3 is CASSPRGPGDTQYF. For the CDR3, the DNA is TGTGCCAGCTCCCCCCGCGGCCCGGGTGATACGCAGTATTTT.

J is TRBJ2-7 and V is TRBV7-9, with a possible D match to TRBD2 (5 bases). CDR3 length: 14 amino acids. The V end was cut by 6 bases, the J end by 10 bases, with 22 bases between. Germline V gene lookup returns CDR1 SEHNR and CDR2 FQNEAQ (reference sequence). The DNA for the CDR3 is TGTGCCAGCAGTCATGACGGACTCACGAAGATCCAGTACTTC. Protein sequence: CASSHDGLTKIQYF.

The rearrangement uses TRBV12-3 or TRBV12-4 and TRBJ1-1, with TRBD1 identical over 7 bases. V dropped 5 bases and J dropped 0; count of bases not matched to a gene: 6. The CDR3 spans 15 residues. The CDR3 nucleotides are TGTGCCAGCAGTCAGGGGGGTCTTATGAACACTGAAGCTTTCTTT. Protein sequence: CASSQGGLMNTEAFF.

About this clonotype: A much more abundant neighbour one base away suggests this may be a read error. V and J are TRBV7-2 and TRBJ1-1; 7 bases agree with TRBD1. Germline-derived CDR1 and CDR2 are SGHTA and FQGNSA. The J segment lost 2 bases and the V segment lost 4 bases, leaving 4 bases of the junction unmatched. The CDR3 runs to 14 residues. For the CDR3, the DNA is TGTGCCAGCAGCTCACAGGGGTTCAACACTGAAGCTTTCTTT. Translation: CASSSQGFNTEAFF.

This clonotype occurred a few times. The chain uses TRBV2 and TRBJ2-1; a weak D match, TRBD2 (5 bases). The CDR3 extends over 13 amino acids. Germline CDR1 and CDR2: SNHLY and FYNNEI. Trimming removed 8 bases from V and 4 bases from J, with 12 bases in between. CDR3 DNA sequence: TGTGCCAGCGGGAGTGGAGTTTACAATGAGCAGTTCTTC. This translates into CASGSGVYNEQFF.

The CDR3 DNA is TGTGCCGCTGGATGGGCGGGGGGGCCGAATGAGCAGTTCTTC. Residues: CAAGWAGGPNEQFF. This chain uses TRBV10-3 with TRBJ2-1; TRBD2 agrees at 9 bases. With V trimmed by 11 bases and J by 7 bases, 12 bases remained unmatched. Germline V gives CDR1 ENHRY, CDR2 SYGVKD. The CDR3 sequence is 14 residues long.